The 5 T cell receptor beta chains given below trace back to one sample, sequenced in a study of cytotoxic CD8 clonotypes in ibrutinib-treated CLL. Method: immunoSEQ multiplex PCR; TCRdb's copy keeps in-frame clones and lacks some. The data contain about 200,000 clones, 55% to 85% of them singletons. This specimen was PBMCs, taken after 24 months of ibrutinib treatment. These receptor sequences come from a human donor with chronic lymphocytic leukemia.

This CDR3 is CASGPSGLAGIVNEQFF. The DNA of the CDR3 is TGTGCTAGTGGTCCCTCGGGACTAGCGGGAATTGTCAATGAGCAGTTCTTC. J is TRBJ2-1 and V is TRBV12-5; 13 positions match TRBD2. J lost 6 bases, V lost 5 bases, and 10 bases had no gene match. Looked up from germline, CDR1 is LGHNT and CDR2 is FRNRAP. The CDR3 contains 17 residues.

This clone was detected only a few times. The rearrangement links TRBV5-4 to TRBJ2-1; 9 positions match TRBD1. Germline CDR1 and CDR2: SGHNT and YYREEE (reference sequence). J lost 2 bases, V lost 4 bases, and 4 bases had no gene match. The CDR3 totals 15 residues. CDR3 residues: CASSHGTGTYNEQFF. The CDR3 DNA follows: TGTGCCAGCAGCCACGGGACAGGGACCTACAATGAGCAGTTCTTC.

This chain joins TRBV5-4 and TRBJ2-7; 9 nucleotides match TRBD1. This CDR3 contains 15 residues. Germline V gene lookup returns CDR1 SGHNT and CDR2 YYREEE (reference sequence). The junction had 6 bases not matched to a gene; V was cut back by 3 bases and J by 2 bases. CDR3 sequence (DNA): TGTGCCAGCAGCTCGGGACAGGGAGGGCCCTACGAGCAGTACTTC. Translated, it gives CASSSGQGGPYEQYF.

The CDR3 is CAISGSLAGDYNEQFF. The CDR3 DNA sequence: TGTGCCATCTCGGGGTCGCTAGCGGGAGACTACAATGAGCAGTTCTTC. The genes are TRBV28 and TRBJ2-1; 10 bases map to TRBD2. This CDR3 has 16 amino acids. Per germline, CDR1 MDHEN and CDR2 SYDVKM. The junction had 12 bases not matched to a gene; V was cut back by 10 bases and J by 3 bases.

The chain employs TRBV4-2 and TRBJ1-2; 7 nucleotides agree with TRBD1. In germline, CDR1 is LGHNA, CDR2 YNFKEQ. The trim removed 0 bases at V and 4 bases at J, leaving 11 bases unmatched. The CDR3 is made up of 17 amino acids. The CDR3 loop reads CASSQDMTGRWGYGYTF. The DNA of the CDR3 is TGTGCCAGCAGCCAAGACATGACAGGGAGATGGGGCTATGGCTACACCTTC.